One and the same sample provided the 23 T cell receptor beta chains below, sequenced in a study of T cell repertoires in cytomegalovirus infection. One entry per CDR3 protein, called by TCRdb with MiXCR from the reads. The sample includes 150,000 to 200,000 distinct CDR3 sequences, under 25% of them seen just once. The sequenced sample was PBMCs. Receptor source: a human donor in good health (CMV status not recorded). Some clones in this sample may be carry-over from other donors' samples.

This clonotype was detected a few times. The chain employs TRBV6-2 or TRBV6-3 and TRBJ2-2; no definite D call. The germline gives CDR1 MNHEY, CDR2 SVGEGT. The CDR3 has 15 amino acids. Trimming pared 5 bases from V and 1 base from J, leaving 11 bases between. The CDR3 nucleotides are TGTGCCAGCAGTCAAGCCACCAGGAACACCGGGGAGCTGTTTTTT. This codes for CASSQATRNTGELFF.

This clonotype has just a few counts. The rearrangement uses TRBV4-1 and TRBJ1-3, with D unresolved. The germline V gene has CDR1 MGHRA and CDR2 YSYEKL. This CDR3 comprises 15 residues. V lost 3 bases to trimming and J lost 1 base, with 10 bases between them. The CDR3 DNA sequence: TGCGCCAGCAGCCATCCCAGCGGGTCTGGAAACACCATATATTTT. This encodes CASSHPSGSGNTIYF.

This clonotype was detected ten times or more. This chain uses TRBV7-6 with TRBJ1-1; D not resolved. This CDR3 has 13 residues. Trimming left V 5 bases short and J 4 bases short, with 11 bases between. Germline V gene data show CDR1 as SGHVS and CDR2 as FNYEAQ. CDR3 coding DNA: TGTGCCAGCAGCCACGGGCGGAGCACTGAAGCTTTCTTT. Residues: CASSHGRSTEAFF.

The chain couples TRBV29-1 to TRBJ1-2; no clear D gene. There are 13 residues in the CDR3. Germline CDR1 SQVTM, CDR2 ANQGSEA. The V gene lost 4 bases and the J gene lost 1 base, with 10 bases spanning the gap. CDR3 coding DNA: TGCAGCGTTGTCGGTTCGGTTAACTATGGCTACACCTTC. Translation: CSVVGSVNYGYTF.

CDR3 residues: CASKEWGTDNEQFF. As DNA, the CDR3 is TGTGCCAGCAAAGAATGGGGGACTGACAATGAGCAGTTCTTC. The chain links TRBV25-1 to TRBJ2-1; possible D gene TRBD2, 6 bases. Trimming removed 7 bases from V and 5 bases from J, with 15 bases in between. This CDR3 has 14 residues. Germline V gene data show CDR1 as MGHDK and CDR2 as SYGVNS.

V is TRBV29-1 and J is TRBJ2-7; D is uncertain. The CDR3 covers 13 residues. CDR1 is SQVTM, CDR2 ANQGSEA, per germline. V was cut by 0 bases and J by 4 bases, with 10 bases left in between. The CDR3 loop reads CSVEDWGRYEQYF. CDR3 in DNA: TGCAGCGTTGAAGATTGGGGAAGGTACGAGCAGTACTTC.

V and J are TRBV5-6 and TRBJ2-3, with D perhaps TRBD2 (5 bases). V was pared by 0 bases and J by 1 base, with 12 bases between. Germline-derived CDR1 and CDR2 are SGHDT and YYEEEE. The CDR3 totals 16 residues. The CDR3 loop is CASSLVVGAGTDTQYF. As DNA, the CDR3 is TGTGCCAGCAGCTTGGTGGTGGGAGCGGGCACAGATACGCAGTATTTT.

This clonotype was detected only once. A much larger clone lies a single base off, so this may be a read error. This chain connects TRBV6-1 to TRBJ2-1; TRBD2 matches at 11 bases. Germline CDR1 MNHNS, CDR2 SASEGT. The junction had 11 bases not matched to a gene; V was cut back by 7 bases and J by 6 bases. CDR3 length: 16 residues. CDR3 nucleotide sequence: TGTGCCAGCAACGACCGACCGGGACTAGCGGCCAATGAGCAGTTCTTC. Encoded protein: CASNDRPGLAANEQFF.

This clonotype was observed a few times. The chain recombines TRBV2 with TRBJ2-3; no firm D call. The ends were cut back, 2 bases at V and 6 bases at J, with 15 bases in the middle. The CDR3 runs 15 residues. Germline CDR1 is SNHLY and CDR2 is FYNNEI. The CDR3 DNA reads TGTGCCAGCAGTGAAAGGACCGCGGAGATGGATACGCAGTATTTT. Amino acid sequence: CASSERTAEMDTQYF.

The CDR3 sequence: CASTKAGSYNEQFF. As DNA, the CDR3 is TGTGCCAGCACGAAGGCAGGCTCCTACAATGAGCAGTTCTTC. The V gene is TRBV28, the J gene TRBJ2-1; D not resolved. The CDR3 totals 14 residues. Deletions cut 7 bases from V and 0 bases from J, with 10 bases between. Germline CDR1 is MDHEN and CDR2 is SYDVKM.

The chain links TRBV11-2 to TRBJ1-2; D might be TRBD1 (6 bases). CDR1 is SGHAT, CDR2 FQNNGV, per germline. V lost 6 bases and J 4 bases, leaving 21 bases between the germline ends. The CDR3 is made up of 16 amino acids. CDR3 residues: CASRQIRDTPRYGYTF. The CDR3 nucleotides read TGTGCCAGCAGACAAATTCGGGACACACCGCGCTATGGCTACACCTTC.

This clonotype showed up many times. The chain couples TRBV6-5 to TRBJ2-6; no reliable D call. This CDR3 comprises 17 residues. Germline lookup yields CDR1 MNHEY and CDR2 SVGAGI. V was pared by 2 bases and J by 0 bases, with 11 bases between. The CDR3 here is CASSYRTETSGANVLTF. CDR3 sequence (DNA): TGTGCCAGCAGTTACCGGACGGAAACCTCTGGGGCCAACGTCCTGACTTTC.

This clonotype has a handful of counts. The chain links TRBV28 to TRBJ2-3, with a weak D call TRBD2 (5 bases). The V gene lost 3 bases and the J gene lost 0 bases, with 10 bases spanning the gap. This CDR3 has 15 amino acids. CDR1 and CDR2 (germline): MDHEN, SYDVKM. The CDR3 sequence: CASSLGVLSTDTQYF. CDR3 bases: TGTGCCAGCAGTTTGGGAGTCCTCAGCACAGATACGCAGTATTTT.

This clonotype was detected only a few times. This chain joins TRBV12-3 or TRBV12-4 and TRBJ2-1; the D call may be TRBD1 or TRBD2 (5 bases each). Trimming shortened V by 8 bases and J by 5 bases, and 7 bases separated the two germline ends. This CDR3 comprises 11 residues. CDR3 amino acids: CASGGHNEQFF. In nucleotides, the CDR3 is TGTGCCAGCGGGGGTCACAATGAGCAGTTCTTC.

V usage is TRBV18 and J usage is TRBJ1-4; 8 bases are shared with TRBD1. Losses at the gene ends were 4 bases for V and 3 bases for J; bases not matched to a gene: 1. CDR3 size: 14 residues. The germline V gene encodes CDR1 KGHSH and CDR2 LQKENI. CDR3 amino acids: CASSRGQANEKLFF. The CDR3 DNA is TGTGCCAGCTCACGGGGACAGGCTAATGAAAAACTGTTTTTT.

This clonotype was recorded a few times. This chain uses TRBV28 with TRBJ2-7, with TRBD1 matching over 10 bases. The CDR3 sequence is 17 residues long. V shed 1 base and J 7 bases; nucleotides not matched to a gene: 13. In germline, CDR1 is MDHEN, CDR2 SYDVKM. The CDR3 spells CASSLLVARQGAPEQYF. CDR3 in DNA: TGTGCCAGCAGTTTATTGGTAGCGAGACAGGGGGCCCCTGAGCAGTACTTC.

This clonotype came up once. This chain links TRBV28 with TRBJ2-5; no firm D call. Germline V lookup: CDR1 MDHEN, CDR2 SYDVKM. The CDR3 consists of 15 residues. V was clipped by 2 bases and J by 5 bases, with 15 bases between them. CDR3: CASSLILGTAETQYF. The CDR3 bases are TGTGCCAGCAGTTTAATCCTGGGAACAGCGGAGACCCAGTACTTC.

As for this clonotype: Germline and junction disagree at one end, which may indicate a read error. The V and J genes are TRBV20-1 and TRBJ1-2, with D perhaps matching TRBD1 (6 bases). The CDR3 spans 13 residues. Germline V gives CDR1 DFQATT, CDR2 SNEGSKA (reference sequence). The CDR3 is CSAQNRASYVYTF. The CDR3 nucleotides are TGCAGTGCTCAGAACAGGGCATCATATGTCTACACCTTC.

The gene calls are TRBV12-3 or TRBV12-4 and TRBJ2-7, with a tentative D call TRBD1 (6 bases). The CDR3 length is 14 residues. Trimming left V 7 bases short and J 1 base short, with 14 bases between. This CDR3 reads CASTVDSLSYEQYF. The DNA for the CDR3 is TGTGCCAGCACCGTGGACAGCCTATCCTACGAGCAGTACTTC.

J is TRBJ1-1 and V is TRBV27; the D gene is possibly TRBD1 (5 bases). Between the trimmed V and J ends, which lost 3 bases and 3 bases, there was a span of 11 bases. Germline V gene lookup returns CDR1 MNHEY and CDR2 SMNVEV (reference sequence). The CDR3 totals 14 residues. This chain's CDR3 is CASSFGGGHTEAFF. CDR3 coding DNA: TGTGCCAGCAGTTTTGGGGGAGGGCACACTGAAGCTTTCTTT.

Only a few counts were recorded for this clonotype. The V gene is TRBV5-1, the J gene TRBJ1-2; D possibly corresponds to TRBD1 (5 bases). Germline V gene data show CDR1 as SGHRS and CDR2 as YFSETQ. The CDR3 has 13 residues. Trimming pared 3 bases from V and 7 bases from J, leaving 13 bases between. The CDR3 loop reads CASSYGGGGGYTF. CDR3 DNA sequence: TGCGCCAGCAGCTACGGTGGGGGAGGTGGCTACACCTTC.

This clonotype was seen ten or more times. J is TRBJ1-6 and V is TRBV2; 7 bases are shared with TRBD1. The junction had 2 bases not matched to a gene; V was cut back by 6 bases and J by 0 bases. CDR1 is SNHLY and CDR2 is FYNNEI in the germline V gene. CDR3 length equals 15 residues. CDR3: CASRRDSSYNSPLHF. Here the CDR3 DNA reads TGTGCCAGCAGAAGGGACAGCTCCTATAATTCACCCCTCCACTTT.

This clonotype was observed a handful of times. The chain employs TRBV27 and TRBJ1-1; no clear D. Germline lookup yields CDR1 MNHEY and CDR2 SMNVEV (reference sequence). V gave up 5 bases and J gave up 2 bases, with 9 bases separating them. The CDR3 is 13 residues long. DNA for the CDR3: TGTGCCAGCAGTGAGAGACTAAACACTGAAGCTTTCTTT. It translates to CASSERLNTEAFF.